This TCR beta chain was sequenced in a study of T cell responses to AZD1222 COVID-19 vaccine. General study points: Targets within unmutated variant regions were reportedly found for nearly half of spike-specific TCRs.

Here immunoSEQ multiplex PCR was the method, and the copy in TCRdb shows in-frame clones only, minus some. The sample gives under 150,000 clones, 90% of which show up once; 1.5% to 2% is in the top ten. Second doses were pooled across both intervals (about 4 or about 12 weeks). The sample holds one count of this clone. The antigen remains undetermined. This TCR came from an adult who received the AZD1222 COVID-19 vaccine. Specimen: peripheral blood, collected 28 days after the second AZD1222 dose.

The CDR3 sequence is CASSDWDRDNEQFF. The CDR3 bases are TGCGCCAGCAGTGACTGGGACAGGGACAATGAGCAGTTCTTC. The chain has TRBV10-1 and TRBJ2-1; TRBD1 aligns across 9 bases. V lost 3 bases, J lost 5 bases, and 2 bases stayed unmatched. Germline V gives CDR1 WNHNN, CDR2 SYGVQD (reference sequence). This CDR3 region has 14 residues.